A selection of T cell receptor beta chains follows, all from one sample in a study of cytomegalovirus exposure and HLA in healthy donors. Sequencing used immunoSEQ multiplex PCR; TCRdb keeps in-frame clones, though not all of them. Among fewer than 150,000 clones, 85% to 90% were seen once, and the ten largest hold around 8%. The material sequenced was PBMCs. These receptors originate from a woman between 18 and 29 years old in good health and CMV-seropositive. The CDR3 runs from the conserved cysteine through the conserved F or W. D genes are given only for firm matches. Not every row has a clone size; where given, it reads once, few, many or a size class.

TRBJ2-6 - once TRBV5-4 CASSFDTSGANVLTF TGTGCCAGCAGCTTTGACACCTCTGGGGCCAACGTCCTGACTTTC
TRBJ1-2 TRBD1 - TRBV7-3 CASSLGQGRGYTF TGTGCCAGCAGCCTCGGACAGGGAAGGGGCTACACCTTC
TRBJ1-5 TRBD1 - TRBV27 CASSFSADRVQPQHF TGTGCCAGCAGTTTTTCGGCAGACAGGGTACAGCCCCAGCATTTT
TRBJ1-2 - - TRBV5-1 CASSRTGPGRSGYGYTF TGCGCCAGCAGCCGCACCGGACCAGGGAGGAGTGGCTATGGCTACACCTTC
TRBJ2-5 - - TRBV6-4 CASGPAVQETQYF TGTGCCAGCGGCCCCGCAGTCCAAGAGACCCAGTACTTC
TRBJ1-4 - - TRBV4-1 CASSQDTGTTNEKLFF TGCGCCAGCAGCCAAGATACAGGAACAACTAATGAAAAACTGTTTTTT
TRBJ1-1 - - TRBV7-6 CASSALGGLSPEAFF TGTGCCAGCAGCGCCCTCGGGGGGCTCAGCCCTGAAGCTTTCTTT
TRBJ2-7 - - TRBV7-2 CASSLGAGREQYF TGTGCCAGCAGCTTAGGGGCGGGCCGGGAGCAGTACTTC
TRBJ1-3 TRBD1 - TRBV7-6 CASSLGQGTGNTIYF TGTGCCAGCAGCTTAGGACAGGGTACTGGAAACACCATATATTTT
TRBJ2-2 - - TRBV5-5 CASSTGFNTGELFF TGTGCCAGCAGTACAGGGTTCAACACCGGGGAGCTGTTTTTT
TRBJ1-6 TRBD1 - TRBV15 CATSIEGAGSPLHF TGTGCCACCAGTATTGAGGGGGCCGGCTCACCCCTCCACTTT
TRBJ2-7 - - TRBV6-6 CASSGRQGLYEQYF TGTGCCAGCAGTGGACGCCAGGGCTTGTACGAGCAGTACTTC
TRBJ1-5 - - TRBV4-2 CASSQDYTGWSSNQPQHF TGTGCCAGCAGCCAAGATTATACAGGGTGGTCGAGCAATCAGCCCCAGCATTTT
TRBJ1-3 TRBD1 - TRBV4-2 CASSQKNRQGASGNTIYF TGTGCCAGCAGCCAAAAGAACCGGCAGGGGGCCAGTGGAAACACCATATATTTT
TRBJ1-1 TRBD1 - TRBV5-4 CASSSQGVDTEAFF TGTGCCAGCAGTTCACAGGGGGTGGACACTGAAGCTTTCTTT
TRBJ1-5 - few TRBV7-8 CASSLGTSYSNQPQHF TGTGCCAGCAGCTTAGGAACTTCTTATAGCAATCAGCCCCAGCATTTT
TRBJ2-5 - - TRBV7-2 CASSLPQETQYF TGTGCCAGCAGCCTACCGCAAGAGACCCAGTACTTC
TRBJ1-5 - few TRBV28 CASSSRQPQHF TGTGCCAGCAGTTCGCGACAGCCCCAGCATTTT
TRBJ2-3 TRBD1 - TRBV5-6 CASSLATGDTDTQYF TGTGCCAGCAGCTTGGCCACAGGGGACACAGATACGCAGTATTTT
TRBJ1-2 TRBD1 - TRBV5-6 CASSLTGQGDGYTF TGTGCCAGCAGCTTGACGGGACAGGGGGATGGCTACACCTTC
TRBJ2-1 TRBD2 - TRBV4-1 CASKGLAGGSPSYNEQFF TGCGCCAGCAAAGGACTAGCGGGAGGTTCCCCCTCCTACAATGAGCAGTTCTTC
TRBJ2-2 TRBD1 - TRBV6-6 CASNNPGQGTGELFF TGTGCCAGCAATAATCCGGGACAGGGAACCGGGGAGCTGTTTTTT
TRBJ1-5 - - TRBV6-1 CASSGYGYGSQPQHF TGTGCCAGCAGTGGTTACGGGTACGGGAGTCAGCCCCAGCATTTT
TRBJ1-5 TRBD1 - TRBV29-1 CSVEDLGAGQCNQPQHF TGCAGCGTTGAAGATTTAGGGGCGGGACAGTGCAATCAGCCCCAGCATTTT
TRBJ1-6 TRBD1 - TRBV28 CASSPRTGGGSPLHF TGTGCCAGCAGTCCCCGGACAGGGGGCGGGTCACCCCTCCACTTT
TRBJ1-1 TRBD1 once TRBV6-1 CASTFQGETEAFF TGTGCCAGCACATTTCAGGGGGAGACTGAAGCTTTCTTT
TRBJ2-1 TRBD2 - TRBV4-1 CASSQSLAGFDEQFF TGCGCCAGCAGCCAAAGTCTAGCGGGGTTTGATGAGCAGTTCTTC
TRBJ2-5 TRBD1 - TRBV6-1 CASAKGQFQETQYF TGTGCCAGCGCTAAGGGACAGTTCCAAGAGACCCAGTACTTC
TRBJ2-4 TRBD2 - TRBV6-5 CASSGAGRENIQYF TGTGCCAGCAGTGGCGCTGGGAGGGAAAACATTCAGTACTTC
TRBJ2-5 TRBD1 - TRBV7-3 CASRRTGSKTQYF TGTGCCAGCAGGCGGACAGGGTCAAAGACCCAGTACTTC
TRBJ1-6 TRBD1 - TRBV19 CASSIGMRQGYNSPLHF TGTGCCAGTAGTATTGGGATGAGACAGGGCTATAATTCACCCCTCCACTTT
TRBJ1-3 - - TRBV29-1 CSVRQGLGNTIYF TGCAGCGTTCGCCAGGGCTTAGGGAACACCATATATTTT
TRBJ2-3 TRBD2 - TRBV7-7 CASSSSSGRYSTDTQYF TGTGCTAGCAGCTCTTCTAGCGGGAGATATAGCACAGATACGCAGTATTTT
TRBJ1-1 - - TRBV5-4 CASSLYAGTEAFF TGTGCCAGCAGCTTGTACGCGGGGACTGAAGCTTTCTTT
TRBJ1-2 - few TRBV7-9 CASSRQEYYGYTF TGTGCCAGCAGCCGACAGGAATACTATGGCTACACCTTC
TRBJ1-2 - - TRBV30 CAWSAHSYGYTF TGTGCCTGGAGTGCCCATAGCTATGGCTACACCTTC